This TCR beta chain originates from a study of T cells in Graves' hyperthyroidism and ophthalmopathy. From RNA transcripts, TCR beta CDR3 regions were amplified. With the HTBI primer set, the TCR CDR3 went through a first round of RT-PCR. One entry per CDR3 protein, called by TCRdb with MiXCR from the multiplex PCR reads. This table holds about 760,000 distinct CDR3 sequences, around a third found once. In its sample, this clonotype was seen once. A single base separates this from a much larger clone, so it may be a read error. The V gene end was trimmed by 3 bases and the J gene end by 4 bases; junction bases not matched to a gene: 6. Germline V CDR1 and CDR2: DFQATT, SNEGSKA (reference sequence). This CDR3 has 14 amino acids.

The sequencing input was blood. This receptor was identified in a woman aged 40 to 55 with Graves' hyperthyroidism. The chain combines TRBV20-1 with TRBJ1-5; 7 nucleotides match TRBD1. The CDR3 DNA is TGCAGTGCTAGGCCCACAGGGGTAAATCAGCCCCAGCATTTT. Protein: CSARPTGVNQPQHF.